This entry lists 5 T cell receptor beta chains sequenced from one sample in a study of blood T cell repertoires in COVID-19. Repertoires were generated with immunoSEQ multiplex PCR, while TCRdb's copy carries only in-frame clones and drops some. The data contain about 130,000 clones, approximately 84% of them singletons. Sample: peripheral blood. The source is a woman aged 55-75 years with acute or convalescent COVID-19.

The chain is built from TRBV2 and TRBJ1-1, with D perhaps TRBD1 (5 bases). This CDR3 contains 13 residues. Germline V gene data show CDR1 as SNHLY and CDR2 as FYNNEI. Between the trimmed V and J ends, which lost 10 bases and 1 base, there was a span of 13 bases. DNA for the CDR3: TGTGCCACTAGGCTGACAGCGAACACTGAAGCTTTCTTT. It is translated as CATRLTANTEAFF.

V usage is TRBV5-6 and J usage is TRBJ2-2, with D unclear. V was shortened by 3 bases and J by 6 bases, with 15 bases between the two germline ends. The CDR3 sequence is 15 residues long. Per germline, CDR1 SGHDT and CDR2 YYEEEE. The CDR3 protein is CASSWRPVHPGELFF. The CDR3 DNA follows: TGTGCCAGCAGCTGGAGACCGGTACACCCCGGGGAGCTGTTTTTT.

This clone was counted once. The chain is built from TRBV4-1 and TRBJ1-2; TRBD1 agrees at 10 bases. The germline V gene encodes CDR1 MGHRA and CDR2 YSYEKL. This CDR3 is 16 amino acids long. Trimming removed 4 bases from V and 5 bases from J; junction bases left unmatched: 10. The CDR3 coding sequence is TGCGCCAGCAGCCCGGGGACAGGGGCAATGGGTTATGGCTACACCTTC. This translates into CASSPGTGAMGYGYTF.

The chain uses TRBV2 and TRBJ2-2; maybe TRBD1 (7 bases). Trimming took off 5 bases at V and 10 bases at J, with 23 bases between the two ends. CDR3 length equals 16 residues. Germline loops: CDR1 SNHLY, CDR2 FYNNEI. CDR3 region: CASSPPGNRGGKELFF. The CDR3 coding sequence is TGTGCCAGCAGTCCGCCTGGTAACAGGGGAGGAAAGGAGCTGTTTTTT.

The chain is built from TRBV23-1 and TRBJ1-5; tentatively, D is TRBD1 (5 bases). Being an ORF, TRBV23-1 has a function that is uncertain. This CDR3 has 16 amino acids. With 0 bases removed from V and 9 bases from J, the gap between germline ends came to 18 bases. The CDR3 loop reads CASSQSGRVGVRPQHF. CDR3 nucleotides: TGCGCCAGCAGTCAATCGGGCAGGGTTGGGGTACGGCCCCAGCATTTT.